Following are 9 T cell receptor beta chains from one sample sequenced in a study of cytomegalovirus exposure and HLA in healthy donors (dated by TCRdb to 2017 to 2019). Library creation used the immunoSEQ multiplex PCR assay. A mixture of 60 forward primers for TCR Vbeta segments and 13 reverse primers for TCR Jbeta segments was used in the multiplex PCR. Imported from immuneACCESS, the table was reduced by TCRdb to in-frame sequences with V and J called. These copies leave out some clones; in studies compared against another copy, an unresolved V gene accounts for under half, and the cause of the remainder is not known. The sample contains around 150,000 clones, about 79% of them found a single time. 0.85% to 1% of the sample goes to the ten largest clones. The sequencing input was PBMCs. Receptor source: a woman between 45 and 65 years old in good health and CMV-seropositive.

The CDR3 is CASSNKGELFF. CDR3 DNA: TGTGCCAGCAGCAATAAGGGGGAACTGTTTTTT. The chain is built from TRBV6-5 and TRBJ1-4; a weak D match, TRBD1 (6 bases). This CDR3 is built from 11 residues. In germline, CDR1 is MNHEY, CDR2 SVGAGI. Trimming took 6 bases from V and 12 from J, leaving 11 bases between them.

Turning to this clone: One junction end disagrees with the germline gene, perhaps due to a read error. The chain links TRBV7-7 to TRBJ2-5; no firm D call. The CDR3 has 15 amino acids. Germline CDR1 and CDR2: SSHAT and FNYEAQ (reference sequence). This CDR3 is CASSQLAAAEETQYF. CDR3 nucleotides: TGTGCTAGCAGCCAACTCGCGGCCGCTGAGGAGACCCAGTACTTC.

J is TRBJ1-1 and V is TRBV10-3; D is perhaps TRBD1 (6 bases). The ends were cut back, 2 bases at V and 4 bases at J, with 8 bases in the middle. The germline CDR1 and CDR2 sequences are ENHRY and SYGVKD. The CDR3 contains 13 residues. In DNA, the CDR3 is TGTGCCATCAGTGAGGCGGGGGCCACTGAAGCTTTCTTT. This sequence encodes CAISEAGATEAFF.

This sequence joins TRBV7-3 and TRBJ2-3, with D tentatively TRBD1 (7 bases). V was cut by 7 bases and J by 2 bases, with 19 bases left in between. This CDR3 spans 16 amino acids. CDR1 is SGHTA and CDR2 is FQGTGA in the germline V gene. CDR3 in DNA: TGTGCCAGCACCGATACCACAGGGGAGGACACAGATACGCAGTATTTT. It translates to CASTDTTGEDTDTQYF.

The rearrangement links TRBV27 to TRBJ1-1; D is unresolved. The CDR3 loop spans 13 amino acids. V lost 4 bases to trimming and J lost 6 bases, with 12 bases between them. The V gene's germline CDR1 is MNHEY and CDR2 SMNVEV (reference sequence). The CDR3 protein is CASSSLGFAEAFF. CDR3 bases: TGTGCCAGCAGTTCCCTGGGCTTTGCTGAAGCTTTCTTT.

V and J are TRBV5-1 and TRBJ1-1; possible D gene TRBD1, 6 bases. CDR3 size: 15 residues. Per the germline V gene, CDR1 is SGHRS and CDR2 is YFSETQ. V lost 4 bases and J 4 bases, leaving 17 bases between the germline ends. CDR3 nucleotide sequence: TGCGCCAGCAGCCTGGGAACAGGGTCAGCCACTGAAGCTTTCTTT. This codes for CASSLGTGSATEAFF.

The V call is TRBV9, the J call TRBJ2-1; 9 bases are shared with TRBD2. Germline loops: CDR1 SGDLS, CDR2 YYNGEE. CDR3 size: 16 residues. V shed 0 bases and J 2 bases; nucleotides not matched to a gene: 3. DNA of the CDR3: TGTGCCAGCAGCGTAGCTTCTAGCGGGGCCTACAATGAGCAGTTCTTC. This sequence encodes CASSVASSGAYNEQFF.

The table lists this clone with a few counts. The gene calls are TRBV27 and TRBJ1-2, with 9 bases that match TRBD1. The germline gives CDR1 MNHEY, CDR2 SMNVEV (reference sequence). V trimming: 6 bases; J trimming: 4 bases; junction bases outside the gene matches: 6. CDR3 length equals 14 residues. The CDR3 DNA follows: TGTGCCAGCAGCCAAGGACAGGGGCGCTATGGCTACACCTTC. It translates to CASSQGQGRYGYTF.

This clone was seen repeatedly, ten times or more. The V gene is TRBV28, the J gene TRBJ1-2; TRBD1 aligns across 10 bases. The junction had 5 bases not matched to a gene; V was cut back by 1 base and J by 3 bases. The germline CDR1 and CDR2 sequences are MDHEN and SYDVKM. The CDR3 length is 16 residues. CDR3 protein: CASSLSGTGAHYGYTF. The CDR3 coding sequence is TGTGCCAGCAGTTTATCAGGGACAGGGGCCCACTATGGCTACACCTTC.